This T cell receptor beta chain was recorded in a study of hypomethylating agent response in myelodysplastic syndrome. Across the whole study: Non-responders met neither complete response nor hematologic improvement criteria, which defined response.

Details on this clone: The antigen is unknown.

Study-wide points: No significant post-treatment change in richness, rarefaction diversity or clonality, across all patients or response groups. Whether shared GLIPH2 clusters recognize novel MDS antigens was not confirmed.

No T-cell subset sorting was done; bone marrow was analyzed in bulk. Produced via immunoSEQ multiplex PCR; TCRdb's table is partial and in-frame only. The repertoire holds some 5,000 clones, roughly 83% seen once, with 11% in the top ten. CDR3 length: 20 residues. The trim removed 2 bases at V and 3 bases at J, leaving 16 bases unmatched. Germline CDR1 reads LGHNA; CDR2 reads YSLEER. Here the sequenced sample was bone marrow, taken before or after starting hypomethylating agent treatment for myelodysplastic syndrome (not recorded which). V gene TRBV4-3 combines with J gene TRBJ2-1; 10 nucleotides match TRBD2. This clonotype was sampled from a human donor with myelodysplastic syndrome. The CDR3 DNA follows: TGCGCCAGCAGCCAATCAGGCCCCGGGCTAGCGGGGGATCGCTACAATGAGCAGTTCTTC. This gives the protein CASSQSGPGLAGDRYNEQFF.